This T cell receptor beta chain was captured by sequencing in a study of cytomegalovirus exposure and HLA in healthy donors. General observations from the study: Among CMV-associated TCR beta chains, most appeared HLA-restricted in a later analysis. About 87% or about 30% of the time was how often most TCR beta V segments were productive, according to an earlier analysis. With later analysis, a missense DCLRE1C variant became linked to TCR beta V- and J-gene trimming.

Looked up from germline, CDR1 is SGDLS and CDR2 is YYNGEE. The CDR3 covers 13 residues. V lost 4 bases to trimming and J lost 7 bases, with 15 bases between them. In the case of this clone: Its antigen is undetermined.

60 Vbeta and 13 Jbeta primers were used in PCR. Profiling relied on immunoSEQ multiplex PCR, and the TCRdb table lists in-frame clones only, not all of them. The repertoire holds about 160,000 clones, with 60% to 85% as singletons. This receptor was obtained from a woman between 25 and 40 years old in good health and CMV-seronegative. Material for sequencing was PBMCs. The rearrangement uses TRBV9 and TRBJ2-7; D is perhaps TRBD2 (6 bases). CDR3 bases: TGTGCCAGCAGCCCACGGGACTTTGGGGAGCAGTACTTC. Protein sequence: CASSPRDFGEQYF.